Shown below are 11 T cell receptor delta chains from a single sample sequenced in a study of γδ T cells in repeated Plasmodium falciparum infection. TCRdb reanalysed the multiplex PCR reads with CATT. The data hold tens of thousands of delta-chain clones, with about 1.5% observed a single time. Vgamma9/Vdelta2+ and Vdelta2-negative gammadelta T cells were flow-sorted from PBMC for bulk sequencing. Sequences were obtained from gamma-delta T cells from blood. The receptors were sampled from a pool of human donors (malaria-infected and uninfected, not separated).

The table lists this clone with a few counts. This DNA's translation and the protein TCRdb lists, from a much larger clone, do not match at residue 6, likely due to a read error; the protein shown is translated from the DNA. The chain combines TRDV3 with TRDJ1; D ambiguous. The CDR3 consists of 10 residues. Germline V CDR1 and CDR2: TVYSNPD, GDNSRS (reference sequence). Trimming took off 2 bases at V and 8 bases at J, with 9 bases between the two ends. The CDR3 sequence is CAFRLRKLIF. The DNA for the CDR3 is TGTGCCTTTCGATTGAGAAAACTCATCTTT.

Many counts were recorded for this clone. This DNA's translation and the protein TCRdb lists, from a much larger clone, do not match at residue 14, likely due to a read error; the protein shown is translated from the DNA. The DNA for the CDR3 is TGTGCTCTTCCCTCTTCCTTCCGATTCGGGTGGGGGATATGTTGGGAGACCGATAAACTCATCTTT. Its protein is CALPSSFRFGWGICWETDKLIF. V is TRDV1 and J is TRDJ1, with 9 bases fitting TRDD3. CDR1 and CDR2 from the germline V gene are TSWWSYY and QGS. With V trimmed by 8 bases and J by 2 bases, 30 bases remained unmatched. CDR3 size: 22 residues.

This clone was seen repeatedly, ten times or more. The translation of this DNA and the TCRdb protein of a much larger clone differ at residue 6, probably owing to a read error; the protein shown here is translated from the DNA. V is TRDV1 and J is TRDJ1; 10 bases are a match to TRDD3. Germline CDR1 reads TSWWSYY; CDR2 reads QGS. The CDR3 is made up of 19 amino acids. After removal of 2 bases from V and 3 bases from J, the junction contained 15 bases not matched to a gene. CDR3: CALGESLPVTGGWADKLIF. CDR3 coding DNA: TGTGCTCTTGGGGAATCCTTACCCGTTACTGGGGGATGGGCCGATAAACTCATCTTT.

The V gene call reads TRDV1; no J gene was called. This CDR3 comprises 12 residues. Germline CDR1 and CDR2: TSWWSYY and QGS. The CDR3 sequence is CALGEIGRQYTF. The CDR3 DNA sequence: TGTGCTCTTGGGGAGATTGGCCGTCAATATACCTTT.

This clone was seen a few times. TCRdb records a much larger clone's protein for this DNA, with a difference at residue 7 that likely arises from a read error; the protein given is the translation of the DNA. The chain carries TRDV1 and TRDJ1, with D unresolved. Trimming pared 2 bases from V and 0 bases from J, leaving 4 bases between. The CDR3 extends over 13 amino acids. Germline assignment: CDR1 TSWWSYY and CDR2 QGS. The CDR3 region is CALGEAHTDKLIF. CDR3 DNA sequence: TGTGCTCTTGGGGAAGCCCACACCGATAAACTCATCTTT.

Many counts were recorded for this clone. A read error is likely here: a far larger clone is one base away. The sample carries other DNA sequences with the same CDR3. This chain uses TRDV2 with TRDJ3; TRDD3 matches at 8 bases. TCRdb gives no J gene; it was assigned here by matching the DNA to germline. The germline V gene has CDR1 GEAIGNYY and CDR2 EKD. V lost 1 base to trimming and J lost 0 bases; unmatched junction nucleotides: 4. The CDR3 contains 18 residues. As DNA, the CDR3 is TGTGCCTGTGACACTGGGGGATTTAGCTCCTGGGACACCCGACAGATGTTTTTC. Its protein is CACDTGGFSSWDTRQMFF.

Comment on this clone: One base away lies a much larger clone, so this may be a sequencing read error. Within the sample, other DNA sequences also encode this same CDR3. J is TRDJ1 and V is TRDV1; 12 nucleotides line up with TRDD3. TCRdb lists no J gene, so it was determined here by aligning the DNA to germline. This CDR3 has 21 residues. Germline values: CDR1 TSWWSYY, CDR2 QGS. Trimming at V came to 1 base and at J to 0 bases, leaving 15 bases not matched to a gene. This CDR3 is CALGEPLPHWGIPVYTDKLIF. Written as DNA, the CDR3 is TGTGCTCTTGGGGAACCACTTCCTCACTGGGGGATACCCGTGTACACCGATAAACTCATCTTT.

This clone showed up just a few times. Only one base separates this from a far larger clonotype, so it likely reflects a read error. Different DNA sequences within this sample yield the same CDR3. The rearrangement uses TRDV1 and TRDJ1; D gene unclear. The CDR3 has 17 amino acids. CDR1 is TSWWSYY and CDR2 is QGS in the germline V gene. V shed 1 base and J shed 3 bases, with 18 bases lying between them. CDR3 residues: CALGERYPGYVSDKLIF. CDR3 coding DNA: TGTGCTCTTGGGGAACGGTATCCGGGGTATGTGTCCGATAAACTCATCTTT.

This clone has only a few counts. This is likely an artifact of a read error, given a far larger clone one base away. Other DNA sequences within the sample encode an identical CDR3. The V gene corresponds to TRDV1; no J gene was called; the table names TRDD3, a call not compared with the DNA. CDR1 and CDR2 from the germline V gene are TSWWSYY and QGS. The CDR3 runs 19 residues. This CDR3 is CALGLYGKWRWAYTDKLTF. The CDR3 DNA is TGTGCCCTTGGGCTATACGGTAAATGGCGTTGGGCCTACACTGATAAACTCACCTTT.

Concerning this clone itself: This probably arose from a read error, given a far larger clone one base away. Other DNA sequences in this sample translate to the same CDR3. This chain's CDR3 is CALGVHVGGGGPGRDKLIF. CDR3 nucleotides: TGTGCTCTTGGAGTCCATGTAGGGGGTGGGGGACCCGGCAGGGATAAACTCATCTTT. The chain has TRDV1 and TRDJ1, with 7 positions matching TRDD3. CDR1 is TSWWSYY and CDR2 is QGS in the germline V gene. This CDR3 spans 19 amino acids. Trimming cost V 6 bases and J 5 bases; bases outside gene matches: 24.

Worth noting for this clone: In the same sample, other DNA sequences code for this CDR3. The chain has TRDV1 and TRDJ1; 7 bases are a match to TRDD3. As TCRdb names no J gene, one was assigned here on the basis of a DNA match to germline. The V gene end was trimmed by 1 base and the J gene end by 5 bases; junction bases not matched to a gene: 10. Germline CDR1 reads TSWWSYY; CDR2 reads QGS. This CDR3 has 16 amino acids. Here the CDR3 DNA reads TGTGCTCTTGGGGAACACCTGGCTGCTGGGGGTGATAAACTCATCTTT. This gives the protein CALGEHLAAGGDKLIF.